The 8 T cell receptor beta chains presented below share a single source sample, sequenced in a study of blood T cell repertoires in COVID-19. Clones were sequenced by immunoSEQ multiplex PCR, and TCRdb holds only the in-frame ones, with some missing. The sample lists 200,000 to 250,000 clones, roughly 90% occurring once. Sequencing used PBMCs or T cells enriched from blood (not recorded which). The receptors derive from a woman aged 35 to 49 with acute COVID-19.

The chain links TRBV29-1 to TRBJ1-1; D is unresolved. V gave up 4 bases and J gave up 4 bases, with 4 bases separating them. Germline V gene sequence: CDR1 SQVTM, CDR2 ANQGSEA. This CDR3 region has 10 residues. CDR3 nucleotides: TGCAGCGTTGGTATCACTGAAGCTTTCTTT. Its translation: CSVGITEAFF.

This chain links TRBV9 with TRBJ2-2; 8 bases map to TRBD1. CDR1 and CDR2 from the germline V gene are SGDLS and YYNGEE. V shed 4 bases, J shed 7 bases, and the junction held 6 bases outside the gene matches. This CDR3 spans 14 amino acids. The CDR3 sequence: CASSPRTGNGELFF. CDR3 sequence (DNA): TGTGCCAGCAGCCCACGGACAGGGAACGGGGAGCTGTTTTTT.

The rearrangement joins TRBV7-3 to TRBJ2-4, with 7 bases that match TRBD1. The junction had 10 bases not matched to a gene; V was cut back by 4 bases and J by 10 bases. The germline V gene encodes CDR1 SGHTA and CDR2 FQGTGA. The CDR3 runs 14 residues. The CDR3 DNA reads as TGTGCCAGCAGCTCAGACCGGACAGGATGGATTCAGTACTTC. Protein product: CASSSDRTGWIQYF.

CDR3 in amino acids: CASSFSGGAVDEQFF. The CDR3 bases are TGTGCCAGCAGTTTTAGCGGGGGGGCCGTTGATGAGCAGTTCTTC. The chain employs TRBV9 and TRBJ2-1, with TRBD2 matching 11 bases. The CDR3 is made up of 15 amino acids. V gave up 5 bases and J gave up 8 bases; unmatched junction bases: 9. Germline lookup yields CDR1 SGDLS and CDR2 YYNGEE.

The chain uses TRBV5-1 and TRBJ1-1; D remains unclear. Germline V lookup: CDR1 SGHRS, CDR2 YFSETQ. V was cut by 7 bases and J by 1 base, with 14 bases left in between. There are 14 residues in the CDR3. The CDR3 loop reads CASSRQAPNTEAFF. As DNA, the CDR3 is TGCGCCAGCTCAAGGCAGGCCCCGAACACTGAAGCTTTCTTT. The full variable domain, in which reference TRBV5-1 and TRBJ1-1 provide the parts outside the CDR3, is KAGVTQTPRYLIKTRGQQVTLSCSPISGHRSVSWYQQTPGQGLQFLFEYFSETQRNKGNFPGRFSGRQFSNSRSEMNVSTLELGDSALYLCASSRQAPNTEAFFGQGTRLTVV.

V and J are TRBV28 and TRBJ2-7, with 12 positions matching TRBD2. The CDR3 covers 18 residues. Germline trimming cut 3 bases from V and 3 bases from J; bases unmatched to any gene: 12. CDR1 and CDR2 from the germline V gene are MDHEN and SYDVKM. CDR3 residues: CASSFSLTSGGDSYEQYF. CDR3 bases: TGTGCCAGCAGTTTTAGCTTGACTAGCGGGGGTGATAGCTACGAGCAGTACTTC.

The genes are TRBV5-6 and TRBJ1-2; the D gene is possibly TRBD1 (5 bases). The CDR3 length is 15 residues. V lost 4 bases to trimming and J lost 3 bases, with 16 bases between them. CDR1 and CDR2 from the germline V gene are SGHDT and YYEEEE. The CDR3 here is CASSPKPGADYGYTF. The CDR3 DNA sequence: TGTGCCAGCAGCCCTAAACCTGGGGCCGACTATGGCTACACCTTC.

The rearrangement links TRBV30 to TRBJ1-1, with a possible D match to TRBD1 (5 bases). Germline values: CDR1 GTSNPN, CDR2 SVGIG (reference sequence). The CDR3 consists of 16 residues. Trimming removed 2 bases at V and 0 bases at J, with 16 bases between. The CDR3 sequence is CAWSISRVAMNTEAFF. For the CDR3, the DNA is TGTGCCTGGAGTATTTCCAGGGTAGCTATGAACACTGAAGCTTTCTTT.